This is a list of T cell receptor beta chains from one sample in a study of blood T cell repertoires in COVID-19. TCRdb keeps only in-frame clones here, not all; method: immunoSEQ multiplex PCR. The repertoire holds about 220,000 clones, with under 90% as singletons. Sample: peripheral blood. These receptor sequences come from an older woman who had recovered from COVID-19. Both conserved end residues are part of each CDR3. A D gene is named only where the DNA matches it firmly. Only part of the rows carry a size: once, few, many, or a class if the clone is expanded.

d_call: NA
clone_size: NA
j_call: TRBJ1-1
v_call: TRBV5-1
cdr3_aa: CASSIQQGYTEAFF
cdr3_nt: TGCGCCAGCAGCATCCAACAGGGATACACTGAAGCTTTCTTT

d_call: NA
clone_size: NA
j_call: TRBJ1-5
v_call: TRBV3-1/TRBV3-2
cdr3_aa: CASSQGRNQPQHF
cdr3_nt: TGTGCCAGCAGCCAGGGGAGGAATCAGCCCCAGCATTTT

d_call: TRBD2
clone_size: NA
j_call: TRBJ2-5
v_call: TRBV4-1
cdr3_aa: CASSNPGTSREQYF
cdr3_nt: TGCGCCAGCAGCAATCCAGGGACTAGCAGGGAACAGTACTTC

d_call: NA
clone_size: once
j_call: TRBJ1-6
v_call: TRBV28
cdr3_aa: CASSFRDSPLHF
cdr3_nt: TGTGCCAGCAGTTTCCGGGATTCACCCCTCCACTTT

d_call: TRBD2
clone_size: NA
j_call: TRBJ2-1
v_call: TRBV5-1
cdr3_aa: CASSLVAGTRADEQFF
cdr3_nt: TGCGCCAGCAGCTTGGTGGCCGGGACTAGAGCGGATGAGCAGTTCTTC

d_call: TRBD1
clone_size: NA
j_call: TRBJ1-5
v_call: TRBV19
cdr3_aa: CASTTGGRQPQHF
cdr3_nt: TGTGCCAGTACGACAGGGGGCCGTCAGCCCCAGCATTTT

d_call: NA
clone_size: NA
j_call: TRBJ1-2
v_call: TRBV27
cdr3_aa: CASRMAGISDYGYTF
cdr3_nt: TGTGCCAGCAGAATGGCAGGGATCAGCGACTATGGCTACACCTTC

d_call: TRBD1
clone_size: NA
j_call: TRBJ1-1
v_call: TRBV7-8
cdr3_aa: CASSRWDRAGTEAFF
cdr3_nt: TGTGCCAGCAGCAGGTGGGACAGGGCGGGCACTGAAGCTTTCTTT

d_call: NA
clone_size: NA
j_call: TRBJ1-4
v_call: TRBV19
cdr3_aa: CASSRGQIATNEKLFF
cdr3_nt: TGTGCCAGTAGTAGAGGACAGATTGCAACTAATGAAAAACTGTTTTTT

d_call: NA
clone_size: NA
j_call: TRBJ1-5
v_call: TRBV2
cdr3_aa: CASTRRPGAQPQHF
cdr3_nt: TGTGCCAGCACCCGAAGACCAGGGGCTCAGCCCCAGCATTTT

d_call: NA
clone_size: NA
j_call: TRBJ1-2
v_call: TRBV5-1
cdr3_aa: CASSLQHQGGYGYTF
cdr3_nt: TGCGCCAGCAGCTTGCAACACCAGGGTGGCTATGGCTACACCTTC

d_call: NA
clone_size: NA
j_call: TRBJ1-2
v_call: TRBV2
cdr3_aa: CASKIQGFDGYTF
cdr3_nt: TGTGCCAGCAAAATCCAGGGATTCGATGGCTACACCTTC

d_call: NA
clone_size: NA
j_call: TRBJ2-2
v_call: TRBV4-3
cdr3_aa: CASSQGARDTGELFF
cdr3_nt: TGCGCCAGCAGCCAGGGGGCGCGGGACACCGGGGAGCTGTTTTTT

d_call: NA
clone_size: few
j_call: TRBJ2-7
v_call: TRBV9
cdr3_aa: CASSRQDIYEQYF
cdr3_nt: TGTGCCAGCAGTCGACAGGACATCTACGAGCAGTACTTC

d_call: NA
clone_size: NA
j_call: TRBJ1-1
v_call: TRBV18
cdr3_aa: CASSPLSYYLQGPDSNTEAFF
cdr3_nt: TGTGCCAGCTCACCACTTAGTTATTACCTGCAGGGGCCAGACTCGAACACTGAAGCTTTCTTT

d_call: TRBD2
clone_size: NA
j_call: TRBJ2-2
v_call: TRBV4-1
cdr3_aa: CASKLGLVANTGELFF
cdr3_nt: TGCGCCAGCAAACTGGGACTAGTGGCGAACACCGGGGAGCTGTTTTTT

d_call: NA
clone_size: NA
j_call: TRBJ2-3
v_call: TRBV27
cdr3_aa: CASSFGRADTQYF
cdr3_nt: TGTGCCAGCAGCTTTGGCAGGGCAGATACGCAGTATTTT

d_call: TRBD2
clone_size: NA
j_call: TRBJ2-2
v_call: TRBV4-3
cdr3_aa: CASSQALAGGYLSNTGELFF
cdr3_nt: TGCGCCAGCAGCCAAGCACTAGCGGGGGGCTACTTATCGAACACCGGGGAGCTGTTTTTT

d_call: NA
clone_size: many
j_call: TRBJ1-5
v_call: TRBV15
cdr3_aa: CATSREFGDQPQHF
cdr3_nt: TGTGCCACCAGCAGAGAATTCGGGGATCAGCCCCAGCATTTT

d_call: TRBD2
clone_size: NA
j_call: TRBJ2-7
v_call: TRBV12-5
cdr3_aa: CASGHHPLAGALYEQYF
cdr3_nt: TGTGCTAGTGGTCACCATCCACTAGCGGGGGCCCTCTACGAGCAGTACTTC

d_call: TRBD1
clone_size: NA
j_call: TRBJ1-2
v_call: TRBV3-1/TRBV3-2
cdr3_aa: CASSDRVSNYGYTF
cdr3_nt: TGTGCCAGCAGCGACAGGGTTAGTAACTATGGCTACACCTTC

d_call: NA
clone_size: NA
j_call: TRBJ1-1
v_call: TRBV2
cdr3_aa: CASRAEDAEAFF
cdr3_nt: TGTGCCAGCAGGGCCGAGGATGCTGAAGCTTTCTTT

d_call: NA
clone_size: NA
j_call: TRBJ2-1
v_call: TRBV7-2
cdr3_aa: CASSRWGGPNEQFF
cdr3_nt: TGTGCCAGCAGCCGGTGGGGGGGCCCCAATGAGCAGTTCTTC

d_call: NA
clone_size: NA
j_call: TRBJ2-7
v_call: TRBV30
cdr3_aa: CAFGVTYEQYF
cdr3_nt: TGTGCCTTCGGGGTTACCTACGAGCAGTACTTC

d_call: TRBD1
clone_size: NA
j_call: TRBJ1-2
v_call: TRBV5-4
cdr3_aa: CASSLLGQGARYGYTF
cdr3_nt: TGTGCCAGCAGCTTGTTGGGACAGGGGGCGCGTTACGGCTACACCTTC

d_call: NA
clone_size: NA
j_call: TRBJ2-1
v_call: TRBV3-1/TRBV3-2
cdr3_aa: CASSNLLYLGLRVGNEQFF
cdr3_nt: TGTGCCAGCAGTAACCTCCTTTATCTGGGACTCAGGGTTGGCAATGAGCAGTTCTTC

d_call: NA
clone_size: NA
j_call: TRBJ1-5
v_call: TRBV6-6
cdr3_aa: CASSYSRREGQPQHF
cdr3_nt: TGTGCCAGCAGTTACTCGAGAAGGGAGGGTCAGCCCCAGCATTTT

d_call: TRBD2
clone_size: NA
j_call: TRBJ2-3
v_call: TRBV5-8
cdr3_aa: CASSRLAGKWHTQYF
cdr3_nt: TGTGCCAGCAGTAGACTAGCGGGGAAGTGGCATACGCAGTATTTT

d_call: TRBD1
clone_size: few
j_call: TRBJ1-5
v_call: TRBV4-1
cdr3_aa: CASSRSQGARQPQHF
cdr3_nt: TGCGCCAGCAGCCGATCACAGGGGGCCCGTCAGCCCCAGCATTTT

d_call: NA
clone_size: NA
j_call: TRBJ1-2
v_call: TRBV7-2
cdr3_aa: CASNARGGLGEGGYTF
cdr3_nt: TGTGCCAGCAACGCAAGGGGCGGTCTTGGGGAGGGCGGCTACACCTTC

d_call: TRBD2
clone_size: NA
j_call: TRBJ2-3
v_call: TRBV4-2
cdr3_aa: CASSQGAGGGADTQYF
cdr3_nt: TGTGCCAGCAGCCAAGGAGCCGGGGGGGGTGCAGATACGCAGTATTTT

d_call: TRBD1
clone_size: NA
j_call: TRBJ2-7
v_call: TRBV10-3
cdr3_aa: CAISDPTGSSYEQYF
cdr3_nt: TGTGCCATCAGTGACCCGACAGGGAGCTCCTACGAGCAGTACTTC

d_call: TRBD2
clone_size: NA
j_call: TRBJ2-2
v_call: TRBV5-1
cdr3_aa: CASSVPSGGANTGELFF
cdr3_nt: TGCGCCAGCAGCGTCCCGAGCGGGGGCGCGAACACCGGGGAGCTGTTTTTT

d_call: TRBD2
clone_size: NA
j_call: TRBJ2-1
v_call: TRBV30
cdr3_aa: CARSWGGIEQFF
cdr3_nt: TGTGCCCGGTCCTGGGGGGGGATTGAGCAGTTCTTC

d_call: TRBD1
clone_size: NA
j_call: TRBJ1-2
v_call: TRBV4-1
cdr3_aa: CASSQEKDRGFYGYTF
cdr3_nt: TGCGCCAGCAGCCAAGAAAAGGACAGGGGGTTCTATGGCTACACCTTC

d_call: NA
clone_size: NA
j_call: TRBJ1-5
v_call: TRBV21-1
cdr3_aa: CASSRQFSNQPQHF
cdr3_nt: TGTGCCAGCAGCCGACAGTTTAGCAATCAGCCCCAGCATTTT

d_call: NA
clone_size: few
j_call: TRBJ2-7
v_call: TRBV10-3
cdr3_aa: CAISNRDVNEQYF
cdr3_nt: TGTGCCATCAGTAACAGGGACGTAAACGAGCAGTACTTC

d_call: TRBD1
clone_size: NA
j_call: TRBJ1-5
v_call: TRBV7-9
cdr3_aa: CASSDNRGGDQPQHF
cdr3_nt: TGTGCCAGCAGCGATAACAGGGGTGGGGATCAGCCCCAGCATTTT

d_call: TRBD1
clone_size: NA
j_call: TRBJ1-4
v_call: TRBV4-1
cdr3_aa: CASSHHSNRGLANEKLFF
cdr3_nt: TGCGCCAGCAGCCACCATTCCAACAGGGGGCTGGCTAATGAAAAACTGTTTTTT

d_call: NA
clone_size: NA
j_call: TRBJ2-5
v_call: TRBV10-3
cdr3_aa: CAIRDRQETQYF
cdr3_nt: TGTGCCATCAGGGACAGACAAGAGACCCAGTACTTC